The clone carrying this T cell receptor (beta chain) has a handful of counts. The antigen is undetermined. The template for TCR beta VDJ and CDR3 sequence profiling was genomic DNA. TCRdb fed the reads into MiXCR, producing one record per CDR3 protein. The table lists 160,000 or so distinct CDR3 sequences, under 55% of them singletons. This sample was included in a study of CD8+CD57+ T cells in acquired aplastic anemia. Overall study findings and caveats: Patients and controls turned out to have around 29 CD8+ CDR3 sequences in common. Statistical testing detected no significant gap in CD8+ Simpson's diversity between patients and controls.

Flow cytometry had shown expanded CD8+CD57+ cells in the patients chosen for sequencing. A severe acquired aplastic anemia diagnosis applied to all patients. By the time of blood sampling, patients had still received no therapy. Sequences were obtained from sorted CD4+, CD8+, or CD8+CD57+ T cells (not recorded which) from PBMCs. The source of this sequence is a human donor with aplastic anemia.

Here the CDR3 reads CAQAMGRVEKLFF. The CDR3 DNA is TGTGCCCAAGCCATGGGTAGAGTGGAAAAACTGTTTTTT. The chain recombines TRBV2 with TRBJ1-4; the D is unclear. The V gene lost 11 bases and the J gene lost 8 bases, with 18 bases spanning the gap. The CDR3 spans 13 residues. Per germline, CDR1 SNHLY and CDR2 FYNNEI.